This is a list of T cell receptor beta chains from one sample in a study of cytomegalovirus exposure and HLA in healthy donors. Method: immunoSEQ multiplex PCR; TCRdb's copy keeps in-frame clones and lacks some. The table shows over 150,000 clones, with 81% occurring only once. Sequencing used PBMCs. The receptors shown here come from a woman between 50 and 59 years old in good health and CMV-seronegative. The CDR3 runs from the conserved cysteine through the conserved F or W. D genes are given only for firm matches. Size is stated for part of the rows, as once, few or many counts, or as a class when the clone is expanded.

D: TRBD1
J: TRBJ2-5
size: NA
V: TRBV7-2
DNA: TGTGCCAGCAGCGCCCAGGGGGCCGGGGAGACCCAGTACTTC
CDR3: CASSAQGAGETQYF

D: NA
J: TRBJ1-1
size: NA
V: TRBV29-1
DNA: TGCAGCGTTGGGGAGGAAGCTTTCTTT
CDR3: CSVGEEAFF

D: NA
J: TRBJ1-1
size: NA
V: TRBV7-2
DNA: TGTGCCAGCAGCTTGCGGGGGGGTATTGAAGCTTTCTTT
CDR3: CASSLRGGIEAFF

D: NA
J: TRBJ1-2
size: NA
V: TRBV25-1
DNA: TGTGCCAGCAGTGAGTACTACTATGGCTACACCTTC
CDR3: CASSEYYYGYTF

D: TRBD1
J: TRBJ1-1
size: NA
V: TRBV27
DNA: TGTGCCAGCAGGATACAGGGGGGGAGGACTGAAGCTTTCTTT
CDR3: CASRIQGGRTEAFF

D: TRBD1
J: TRBJ2-1
size: once
V: TRBV5-6
DNA: TGTGCCAGCAGCCCTATCACAGGGGGCCTTTCCTACAATGAGCAGTTCTTC
CDR3: CASSPITGGLSYNEQFF

D: NA
J: TRBJ2-3
size: NA
V: TRBV7-3
DNA: TGTGCCAGCAGCTTAAGGATGAGACTAGAACGCACAGATACGCAGTATTTT
CDR3: CASSLRMRLERTDTQYF

D: NA
J: TRBJ1-6
size: NA
V: TRBV2
DNA: TGTGCCAGCAGTTTGCTTGTTCGAGGAAATTCACCCCTCCACTTT
CDR3: CASSLLVRGNSPLHF

D: TRBD1
J: TRBJ1-2
size: once
V: TRBV9
DNA: TGTGCCAGCAGCGACCCGACAGGGGCTCATAACTTCTATGGCTACACCTTC
CDR3: CASSDPTGAHNFYGYTF

D: TRBD1
J: TRBJ1-2
size: NA
V: TRBV29-1
DNA: TGCAGCGCGCAGGGGGCTGGCTACACCTTC
CDR3: CSAQGAGYTF

D: TRBD2
J: TRBJ2-2
size: NA
V: TRBV5-1
DNA: TGCGCCAGCAGCCGTGGGCTAGCGGGAAACACCGGGGAGCTGTTTTTT
CDR3: CASSRGLAGNTGELFF

D: NA
J: TRBJ2-5
size: NA
V: TRBV28
DNA: TGTGCCAGCAGGCAGGAAGAGACCCAGTACTTC
CDR3: CASRQEETQYF

D: TRBD1
J: TRBJ2-5
size: NA
V: TRBV19
DNA: TGTGCCAGTAGTATGCAAAGGGACAGGAGAGAGACCCAGTACTTC
CDR3: CASSMQRDRRETQYF

D: NA
J: TRBJ2-3
size: NA
V: TRBV6-1
DNA: TGTGCCAGCAGTTGGGGGCCTGATACGCAGTATTTT
CDR3: CASSWGPDTQYF

D: TRBD2
J: TRBJ2-2
size: NA
V: TRBV5-1
DNA: TGCGCCAGCAGCTTGGGACTAGCGGGAGGGCCGAACACCGGGGAGCTGTTTTTT
CDR3: CASSLGLAGGPNTGELFF